What follows describes a single T cell receptor (beta chain). This specimen belongs to a study of blood T cell repertoires in COVID-19. Study details: The analysed material was cDNA or gDNA that came from T cells, B-cell-depleted T cells, or PBMCs.

Authors' analysis steps: Amplification from reference gene primers served as the basis for estimated nucleated cell counts. Libraries were prepared by immunoSEQ multiplex PCR; TCRdb keeps only in-frame clonotypes and omits some of them. V and J calls and clone size come straight from that table; D and trimming were deduced from the DNA. The sample shows under 250,000 clones, roughly nine tenths of them seen only once. CDR3 size: 15 residues. Germline assignment: CDR1 SGHRS and CDR2 YFSETQ. Losses at the gene ends were 7 bases for V and 4 bases for J; bases not matched to a gene: 13. Sequenced sample: peripheral blood. The chain uses TRBV5-1 and TRBJ2-5, with 7 bases that match TRBD2. This receptor was taken from a woman in her sixties or seventies who had recovered from COVID-19. The CDR3, as DNA: TGCGCCAGCTCCAATTTTGCAGCGGGGTCAGAGACCCAGTACTTC. It codes for CASSNFAAGSETQYF.